Described below is a single TCR beta chain sequence and its context. The data originate from a study of T cells of healthy individuals. Germline CDR1 is MNHEY and CDR2 is SMNVEV (reference sequence). The V and J ends lost 8 bases and 0 bases respectively, with 7 bases between them. This CDR3 has 13 residues. Each CDR3 protein gets one entry after TCRdb re-called the 5' RACE reads with MiXCR. Here the sample spans around 63,000 distinct CDR3 sequences, about 17% being singletons. The source is a human donor in good health. The chain recombines TRBV27 with TRBJ2-2; no reliable D call. CDR3 nucleotide sequence: TGTGCCAGCTGGACCCCGAACACCGGGGAGCTGTTTTTT. This translates into CASWTPNTGELFF.